The sequence of this TCR beta chain was determined in a study of T cell responses to AZD1222 COVID-19 vaccine. A word on this clone: Antigen: not known.

Produced via immunoSEQ multiplex PCR; TCRdb's table is partial and in-frame only. The profile shows 25,000 to 30,000 clones, around 92% of them singletons. Germline values: CDR1 GTSNPN, CDR2 SVGIG (reference sequence). The trim removed 7 bases at V and 5 bases at J, leaving 12 bases unmatched. The CDR3 spans 15 residues. Regarding the study as a whole: The study found vaccine-associated CD4 TCRs spanning spike, dominant at 160-218 and 743-854.

This chain uses TRBV30 with TRBJ2-5, with 11 bases aligning to TRBD1. The input for sequencing was peripheral blood, taken 28 days after the second AZD1222 dose. This sequence was found in an adult who received the AZD1222 COVID-19 vaccine. CDR3 nucleotides: TGTGCCTCCCTCCCCGGACAGGGGGCGTGGGAGACCCAGTACTTC. It is translated as CASLPGQGAWETQYF.